The rows below give T cell receptor beta chains drawn from one sample of a study of beta chain features in type 1 diabetes. Assay: immunoSEQ multiplex PCR; the TCRdb copy retains only in-frame clones and omits some. The profile covers 200,000 to 300,000 clones, with 11% appearing a single time and around 0.018% taken by the ten largest. Sequenced sample: naive CD4+ T cells from blood. These receptors were obtained from a man aged 30 to 45 with type 1 diabetes. The CDR3 runs from the conserved cysteine through the conserved F or W. A D gene is named only where the DNA matches it firmly. Some rows have no size entry. The others give once, few or many, or a class for an expanded clone.

d_gene,abundance,j_gene,v_gene,CDR3aa,CDR3nt
TRBD2,few,TRBJ2-1,TRBV7-9,CASSSSGAGGQSGYNEQFF,TGTGCCAGCAGCTCCTCCGGAGCGGGGGGGCAAAGCGGCTACAATGAGCAGTTCTTC
-,-,TRBJ2-7,TRBV29-1,CSVGDIGYEQYF,TGCAGCGTGGGGGACATAGGCTACGAGCAGTACTTC
-,-,TRBJ1-5,TRBV19,CASSAQGGNQPQHF,TGTGCCAGTAGTGCACAGGGAGGCAATCAGCCCCAGCATTTT
-,few,TRBJ2-5,TRBV7-7,CASSFRAAQETQYF,TGTGCTAGCAGCTTCCGAGCGGCCCAAGAGACCCAGTACTTC
TRBD2,few,TRBJ2-7,TRBV6-5,CASSSVPGGLEQYF,TGTGCCAGCAGTTCGGTCCCGGGGGGTCTCGAGCAGTACTTC
-,few,TRBJ2-3,TRBV7-3,CASSTGSSDDTQYF,TGTGCCAGCAGTACGGGGAGTAGTGACGATACGCAGTATTTT
TRBD2,-,TRBJ2-1,TRBV4-1,CASSLAGGNEQFF,TGCGCCAGCAGCCTGGCGGGGGGGAATGAGCAGTTCTTC
TRBD2,few,TRBJ2-3,TRBV5-1,CASSLRSSGDTDTQYF,TGCGCCAGCAGCTTGCGATCTAGCGGGGACACAGATACGCAGTATTTT
-,few,TRBJ2-3,TRBV7-8,CASSLDQATDTQYF,TGTGCCAGCAGCTTAGACCAGGCCACAGATACGCAGTATTTT
-,-,TRBJ2-7,TRBV2,CASSEYWADGNSYEQYF,TGTGCCAGCAGTGAGTATTGGGCCGACGGAAACTCCTACGAGCAGTACTTC
-,-,TRBJ2-7,TRBV27,CASSSPSTDPTYEQYF,TGTGCCAGCAGTTCACCCTCGACAGATCCCACCTACGAGCAGTACTTC
TRBD2,-,TRBJ2-2,TRBV29-1,CSGLAGGTGELFF,TGCAGCGGACTAGCGGGGGGCACCGGGGAGCTGTTTTTT
-,few,TRBJ2-3,TRBV7-9,CASSTTEDTQYF,TGTGCCAGCAGCACGACAGAAGATACGCAGTATTTT
TRBD2,few,TRBJ2-3,TRBV29-1,CSVSSGQTDTQYF,TGCAGCGTTAGTAGCGGGCAGACAGATACGCAGTATTTT
-,-,TRBJ1-1,TRBV6-1,CATNWGGMNTEAFF,TGTGCTACGAACTGGGGAGGCATGAACACTGAAGCTTTCTTT
TRBD2,-,TRBJ2-7,TRBV5-1,CASSLVVGEGEQYF,TGCGCCAGCAGCTTGGTGGTTGGGGAGGGCGAGCAGTACTTC
-,-,TRBJ1-2,TRBV5-1,CASSLGEAGYTF,TGCGCCAGCAGCTTGGGGGAGGCTGGCTACACCTTC
-,-,TRBJ2-7,TRBV5-5,CASSLAQSYEQYF,TGTGCCAGCAGCTTGGCCCAATCCTACGAGCAGTACTTC
TRBD1,-,TRBJ1-2,TRBV11-2,CASSLVNRGDGYTF,TGTGCCAGCAGCTTAGTAAACAGGGGCGATGGCTACACCTTC
-,-,TRBJ2-7,TRBV9,CASSETGSSSYEQYF,TGTGCCAGCAGCGAAACAGGCTCGAGCTCCTACGAGCAGTACTTC
-,-,TRBJ1-2,TRBV6-5,CASSYSAVSGGYTF,TGTGCCAGCAGTTACTCTGCCGTCTCAGGAGGCTACACCTTC
-,-,TRBJ2-3,TRBV13,CASSLAGGDTQYF,TGTGCCAGCAGCTTAGCGGGTGGGGATACGCAGTATTTT
TRBD2,few,TRBJ2-4,TRBV6-5,CASRPTSGGQYIQYF,TGTGCCAGCAGACCGACTAGCGGGGGGCAATACATTCAGTACTTC
-,-,TRBJ2-2,TRBV2,CASRGLRGTGELFF,TGTGCCAGCAGGGGACTGCGGGGCACCGGGGAGCTGTTTTTT
TRBD1,-,TRBJ1-6,TRBV5-4,CASSDDRGRDSPLHF,TGTGCCAGCAGCGACGACAGGGGAAGAGATTCACCCCTCCACTTT
-,-,TRBJ1-2,TRBV10-3,CAIRPQGYGYTF,TGTGCCATCAGGCCGCAGGGCTATGGCTACACCTTC
-,-,TRBJ1-5,TRBV4-2,CASSQVQGPQHF,TGTGCCAGCAGCCAAGTCCAGGGGCCCCAGCATTTT
-,few,TRBJ2-1,TRBV18,CASSPELGAINEQFF,TGTGCCAGCTCACCCGAATTGGGGGCTATCAATGAGCAGTTCTTC
-,many,TRBJ2-7,TRBV29-1,CSVEDDEQYF,TGCAGCGTTGAAGACGACGAGCAGTACTTC
-,once,TRBJ1-2,TRBV9,CASGTGGYGYTF,TGTGCCAGCGGAACGGGGGGATATGGCTACACCTTC